This T cell receptor (beta chain) is drawn from a study of cytomegalovirus exposure and HLA in healthy donors. Germline-derived CDR1 and CDR2 are MNHEY and SVGAGI. This CDR3 is built from 15 residues. Concerning this clone: Germline and junction disagree at one end, which may indicate a read error.

The PCR had 60 Vbeta and 13 Jbeta primers. Clones were read by immunoSEQ multiplex PCR, and TCRdb kept only the in-frame ones, dropping some. The sample has some 180,000 clones, about 80% seen once; the top ten hold approximately 3%. Sequenced sample: PBMCs. This sequence was found in a woman in her twenties or thirties in good health and CMV-seronegative. The chain employs TRBV6-5 and TRBJ2-7; 7 nucleotides line up with TRBD2. In nucleotides, the CDR3 is TGTGCCAGCAGTTACTCGACGGGAGGTCCCTACGAGCCGTACTTC. Amino acid sequence: CASSYSTGGPYEPYF.